One and the same sample provided the 13 T cell receptor beta chains below, sequenced in a study of T cell responses to AZD1222 COVID-19 vaccine. TCRdb keeps only in-frame clones here, not all; method: immunoSEQ multiplex PCR. Of 140,000 to 150,000 clones listed, roughly 85% are singletons. The sample here was peripheral blood, taken on day 0 of AZD1222 vaccination. All receptors come from an adult in good health.

This chain links TRBV6-5 with TRBJ1-1, with 7 bases that match TRBD1. The CDR3 spans 14 residues. The J segment lost 7 bases and the V segment lost 5 bases, leaving 10 bases of the junction unmatched. Germline V gene sequence: CDR1 MNHEY, CDR2 SVGAGI. This CDR3 is CASSTNFRTGEAFF. The DNA for the CDR3 is TGTGCCAGCAGTACAAACTTCCGGACAGGTGAAGCTTTCTTT.

This clone appeared a single time. The rearrangement uses TRBV7-9 and TRBJ2-3; TRBD2 matches 11 bases. The CDR3 loop spans 18 amino acids. CDR1 is SEHNR and CDR2 is FQNEAQ in the germline V gene (reference sequence). The V segment lost 3 bases and the J segment 1 base; nucleotides outside the gene matches: 9. The CDR3 DNA follows: TGTGCCAGCAGCTTTGGGCTAGCGGGAGGAAAAGGCACAGATACGCAGTATTTT. It codes for CASSFGLAGGKGTDTQYF. Supplemented by reference TRBV7-9 and TRBJ2-3, the full variable domain reads DTGVSQNPRHKITKRGQNVTFRCDPISEHNRLYWYRQTLGQGPEFLTYFQNEAQLEKSRLLSDRFSAERPKGSFSTLEIQRTEQGDSAMYLCASSFGLAGGKGTDTQYFGPGTRLTVL.

The chain carries TRBV28 and TRBJ2-1, with TRBD2 matching 9 bases. After removal of 7 bases from V and 8 bases from J, the junction contained 12 bases not matched to a gene. The CDR3 consists of 15 residues. Germline V CDR1 and CDR2: MDHEN, SYDVKM. Here the CDR3 DNA reads TGTGCCAGCAAGCGTTTGCTAGCGGGGATGGATGAGCAGTTCTTC. Its translation: CASKRLLAGMDEQFF.

V and J are TRBV27 and TRBJ2-1; the D is unclear. Germline V gene data show CDR1 as MNHEY and CDR2 as SMNVEV (reference sequence). Trimming left V 2 bases short and J 0 bases short, with 8 bases between. This CDR3 has 15 residues. The CDR3 here is CASSLMSVSYNEQFF. DNA for the CDR3: TGTGCCAGCAGTTTAATGTCGGTCTCCTACAATGAGCAGTTCTTC.

The chain uses TRBV9 and TRBJ2-3; TRBD1 agrees at 8 bases. The CDR3 is 16 residues long. Germline V lookup: CDR1 SGDLS, CDR2 YYNGEE. V dropped 0 bases and J dropped 6; count of bases not matched to a gene: 9. CDR3 protein: CASSVVPQGGRDTQYF. Here the CDR3 DNA reads TGTGCCAGCAGCGTAGTCCCACAGGGGGGCCGCGATACGCAGTATTTT.

This sequence joins TRBV30 and TRBJ1-2; no reliable D call. The CDR3 runs 13 residues. The ends were cut back, 2 bases at V and 5 bases at J, with 12 bases in the middle. Germline assignment: CDR1 GTSNPN and CDR2 SVGIG (reference sequence). The CDR3 DNA reads as TGTGCCTGGAGTTTGGGCCAAGCTTATGGCTACACCTTC. Protein sequence: CAWSLGQAYGYTF.

The V call is TRBV14, the J call TRBJ1-4; D might be TRBD1 (5 bases). CDR3 size: 14 residues. Germline CDR1 is SGHDN and CDR2 is FVKESK. Between the trimmed V and J ends, which lost 3 bases and 7 bases, there was a span of 12 bases. The CDR3 DNA reads TGTGCCAGCAGCCAGGGGAGGGGACGTGAAAAACTGTTTTTT. Its translation is CASSQGRGREKLFF.

The V and J genes are TRBV7-8 and TRBJ1-1, with D unclear. The germline V gene has CDR1 SGHVS and CDR2 FQNEAQ. The V end was cut by 10 bases, the J end by 2 bases, with 14 bases between. The CDR3 length is 13 residues. The CDR3 loop reads CANQRILNTEAFF. The CDR3 region has the DNA TGTGCCAACCAGCGGATTCTAAACACTGAAGCTTTCTTT.

The genes are TRBV6-4 and TRBJ2-3; D could derive from TRBD1 or TRBD2 (5 bases each). Trimming shortened V by 4 bases and J by 4 bases, and 15 bases separated the two germline ends. Germline V lookup: CDR1 MRHNA, CDR2 SNTAGT. This CDR3 region has 15 residues. The chain's CDR3 is CASSVAGSQADTQYF. The CDR3 DNA reads as TGTGCCAGCAGTGTTGCAGGGAGCCAGGCAGATACGCAGTATTTT.

This clone was seen a handful of times. The chain links TRBV2 to TRBJ2-6; D call uncertain. CDR1 SNHLY and CDR2 FYNNEI come from the germline V gene. The V end lost 7 bases, the J end lost 0 bases, and 13 bases lay between the germline ends. This CDR3 is built from 16 residues. This CDR3 is CASIKDRVSGANVLTF. In DNA, the CDR3 is TGTGCCAGCATCAAGGATCGGGTCTCTGGGGCCAACGTCCTGACTTTC.

The J gene is TRBJ2-1, the V gene TRBV6-5, with 8 nucleotides matching TRBD2. Germline-derived CDR1 and CDR2 are MNHEY and SVGAGI. After removal of 5 bases from V and 0 bases from J, the junction contained 0 bases not matched to a gene. This CDR3 contains 14 residues. The CDR3 loop is CASSTSGSYNEQFF. Written as DNA, the CDR3 is TGTGCCAGCAGTACTAGCGGCTCCTACAATGAGCAGTTCTTC.

V gene TRBV19 combines with J gene TRBJ1-2; D gene uncertain. CDR3 size: 14 residues. Germline V CDR1 and CDR2: LNHDA, SQIVND (reference sequence). Trimming removed 3 bases from V and 3 bases from J, with 11 bases in between. For the CDR3, the DNA is TGTGCCAGTAGTATGTACAGCGTAGACTATGGCTACACCTTC. Translation gives CASSMYSVDYGYTF. The full variable domain, in which reference TRBV19 and TRBJ1-2 provide the parts outside the CDR3, is DGGITQSPKYLFRKEGQNVTLSCEQNLNHDAMYWYRQDPGQGLRLIYYSQIVNDFQKGDIAEGYSVSREKKESFPLTVTSAQKNPTAFYLCASSMYSVDYGYTFGSGTRLTVV.

The CDR3: CAWSSLVGSYNEQFF. Here the CDR3 DNA reads TGTGCCTGGAGTTCCCTTGTGGGCTCCTACAATGAGCAGTTCTTC. This rearrangement joins TRBV30 to TRBJ2-1; D is uncertain. This CDR3 is 15 amino acids long. V lost 2 bases and J 0 bases, leaving 11 bases between the germline ends. The germline CDR1 and CDR2 sequences are GTSNPN and SVGIG (reference sequence). Full variable domain (outside the CDR3, taken from reference TRBV30 and TRBJ2-1): SQTIHQWPATLVQPVGSPLSLECTVEGTSNPNLYWYRQAAGRGLQLLFYSVGIGQISSEVPQNLSASRPQDRQFILSSKKLLLSDSGFYLCAWSSLVGSYNEQFFGPGTRLTVL.